Listed below are T cell receptor beta chains from one sample, sequenced in a study of blood T cells in healthy people across ages. MiXCR, run by TCRdb on the 5' RACE reads, gives a single entry per CDR3 protein. The table has approximately 900,000 distinct CDR3 sequences, 29% seen once. Another study also made use of these data, one on T cells of mothers and their children.

The sample consisted of blood. These receptors originate from a woman between 40 and 55 years old in good health. The conserved cysteine and the conserved F or W are not part of the CDR3 here.

V gene,CDR3 protein
TRBV30,AWEGRTENYGYT
TRBV7-6,AQSLGREGSYEQY
TRBV9,ASSSPRTKNIQY
TRBV7-9,ASSRGQGFWSNQPQH
TRBV2,ASSGNPGLRSDTQY
TRBV2,ASRPGVNTEAF
TRBV5-5,ASSLAAGRWDTEAF
TRBV10-3,AIRGRDTEAF
TRBV29-1,SALQGSGYT
TRBV9,ASSPRERGFSYQETQY
TRBV20-1,SARYQESSYNEQF